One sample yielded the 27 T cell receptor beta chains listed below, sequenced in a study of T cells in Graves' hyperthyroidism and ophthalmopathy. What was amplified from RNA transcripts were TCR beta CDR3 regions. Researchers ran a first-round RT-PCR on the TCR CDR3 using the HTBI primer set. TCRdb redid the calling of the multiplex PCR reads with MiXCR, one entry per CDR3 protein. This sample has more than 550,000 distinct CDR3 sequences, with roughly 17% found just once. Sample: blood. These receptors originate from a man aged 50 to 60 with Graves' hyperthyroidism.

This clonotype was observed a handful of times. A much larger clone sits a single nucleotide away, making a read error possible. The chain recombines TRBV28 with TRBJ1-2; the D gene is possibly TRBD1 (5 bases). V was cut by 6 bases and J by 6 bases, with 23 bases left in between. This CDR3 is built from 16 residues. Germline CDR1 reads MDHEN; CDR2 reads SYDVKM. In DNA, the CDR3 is TGTGCCAGCAGCGAGACAGAGGGGAAATTTCACGATGGCTACACCTTC. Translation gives CASSETEGKFHDGYTF.

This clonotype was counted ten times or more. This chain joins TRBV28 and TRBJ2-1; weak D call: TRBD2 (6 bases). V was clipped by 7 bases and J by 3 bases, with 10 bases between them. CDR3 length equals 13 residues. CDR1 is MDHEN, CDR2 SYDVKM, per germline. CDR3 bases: TGTGCCAGCAACCCTAGCGACTACAATGAGCAGTTCTTC. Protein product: CASNPSDYNEQFF.

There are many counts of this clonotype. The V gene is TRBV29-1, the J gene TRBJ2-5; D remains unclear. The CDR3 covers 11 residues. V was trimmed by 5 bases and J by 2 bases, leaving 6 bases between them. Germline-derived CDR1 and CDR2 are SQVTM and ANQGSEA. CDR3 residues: CSVKGQETQYF. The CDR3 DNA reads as TGCAGCGTTAAGGGACAAGAGACCCAGTACTTC. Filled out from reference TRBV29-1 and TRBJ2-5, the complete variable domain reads SAVISQKPSRDICQRGTSLTIQCQVDSQVTMMFWYRQQPGQSLTLIATANQGSEATYESGFVIDKFPISRPNLTFSTLTVSNMSPEDSSIYLCSVKGQETQYFGPGTRLLVL.

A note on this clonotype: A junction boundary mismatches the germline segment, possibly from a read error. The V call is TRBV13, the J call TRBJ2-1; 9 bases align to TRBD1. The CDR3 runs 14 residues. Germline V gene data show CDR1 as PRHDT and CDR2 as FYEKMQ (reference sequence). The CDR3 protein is CASSFWDRENEQCF. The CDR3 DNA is TGTGCCAGCAGCTTCTGGGACAGGGAAAATGAGCAGTGCTTC.

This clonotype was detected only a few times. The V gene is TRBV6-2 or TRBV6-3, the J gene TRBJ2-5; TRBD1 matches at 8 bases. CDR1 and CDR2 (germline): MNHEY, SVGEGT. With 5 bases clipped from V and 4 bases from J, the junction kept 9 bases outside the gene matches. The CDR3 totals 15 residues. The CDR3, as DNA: TGTGCCAGCAGTCAGACAGGGGAAGGGCGAGAGACCCAGTACTTC. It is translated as CASSQTGEGRETQYF.

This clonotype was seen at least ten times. CDR3 coding DNA: TGTGCCAGCAGTTTTGACAGCCTGTGGGGCTGGGCTCGTGGCTACACCTTC. Amino acid sequence: CASSFDSLWGWARGYTF. The V gene is TRBV12-3 or TRBV12-4, the J gene TRBJ1-2, with a possible D match to TRBD1 (5 bases). The CDR3 spans 17 residues. The ends were cut back, 3 bases at V and 7 bases at J, with 24 bases in the middle.

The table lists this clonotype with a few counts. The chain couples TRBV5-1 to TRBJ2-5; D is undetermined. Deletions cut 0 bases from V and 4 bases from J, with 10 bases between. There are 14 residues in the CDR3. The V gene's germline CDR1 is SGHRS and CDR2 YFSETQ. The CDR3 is CASSLGLEGETQYF. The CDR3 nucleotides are TGCGCCAGCAGCTTGGGTCTAGAAGGAGAGACCCAGTACTTC. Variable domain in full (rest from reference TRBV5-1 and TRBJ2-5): KAGVTQTPRYLIKTRGQQVTLSCSPISGHRSVSWYQQTPGQGLQFLFEYFSETQRNKGNFPGRFSGRQFSNSRSEMNVSTLELGDSALYLCASSLGLEGETQYFGPGTRLLVL.

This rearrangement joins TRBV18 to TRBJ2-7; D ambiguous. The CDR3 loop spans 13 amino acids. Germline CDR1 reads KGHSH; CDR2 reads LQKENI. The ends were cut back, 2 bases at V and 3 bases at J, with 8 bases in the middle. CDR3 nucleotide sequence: TGTGCCAGCTCACCAGCATCCTACTACGAGCAGTACTTC. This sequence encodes CASSPASYYEQYF.

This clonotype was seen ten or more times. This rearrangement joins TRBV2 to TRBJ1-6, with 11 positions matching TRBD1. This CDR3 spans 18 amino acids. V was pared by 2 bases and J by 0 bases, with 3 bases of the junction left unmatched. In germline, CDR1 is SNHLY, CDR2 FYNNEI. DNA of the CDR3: TGTGCCAGCAGTGAATCTGGACAGGGGGCCTCCTATAATTCACCCCTCCACTTT. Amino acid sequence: CASSESGQGASYNSPLHF.

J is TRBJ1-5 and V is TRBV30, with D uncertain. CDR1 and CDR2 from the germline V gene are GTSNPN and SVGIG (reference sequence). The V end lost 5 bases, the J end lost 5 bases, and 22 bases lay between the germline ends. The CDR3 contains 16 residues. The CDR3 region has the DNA TGTGCCTGGTCTCTCGGGTCTCAAGCGAGGCATCAGCCCCAGCATTTT. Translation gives CAWSLGSQARHQPQHF.

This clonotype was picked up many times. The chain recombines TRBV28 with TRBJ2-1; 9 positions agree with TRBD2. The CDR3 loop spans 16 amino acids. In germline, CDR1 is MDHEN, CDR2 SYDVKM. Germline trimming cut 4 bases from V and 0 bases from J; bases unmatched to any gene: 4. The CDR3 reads CASSSRLAASYNEQFF. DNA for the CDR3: TGTGCCAGCAGTTCTCGACTAGCGGCCTCCTACAATGAGCAGTTCTTC. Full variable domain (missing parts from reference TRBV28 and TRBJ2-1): DVKVTQSSRYLVKRTGEKVFLECVQDMDHENMFWYRQDPGLGLRLIYFSYDVKMKEKGDIPEGYSVSREKKERFSLILESASTNQTSMYLCASSSRLAASYNEQFFGPGTRLTVL.

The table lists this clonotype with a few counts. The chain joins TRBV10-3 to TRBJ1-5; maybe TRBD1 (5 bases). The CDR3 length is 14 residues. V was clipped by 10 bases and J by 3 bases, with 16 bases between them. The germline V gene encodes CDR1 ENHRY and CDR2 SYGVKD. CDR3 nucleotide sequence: TGTGCCACCACCCCCGACAGTTACAATCAGCCCCAGCATTTT. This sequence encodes CATTPDSYNQPQHF.

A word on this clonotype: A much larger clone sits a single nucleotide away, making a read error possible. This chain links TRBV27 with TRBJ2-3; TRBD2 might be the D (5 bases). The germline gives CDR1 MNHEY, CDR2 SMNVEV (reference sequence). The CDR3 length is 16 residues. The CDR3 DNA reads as TGTGCCAGCCGTTTATTCCTCCCGGGGTCCCCTGGTACGCAGTATTTT. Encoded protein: CASRLFLPGSPGTQYF.

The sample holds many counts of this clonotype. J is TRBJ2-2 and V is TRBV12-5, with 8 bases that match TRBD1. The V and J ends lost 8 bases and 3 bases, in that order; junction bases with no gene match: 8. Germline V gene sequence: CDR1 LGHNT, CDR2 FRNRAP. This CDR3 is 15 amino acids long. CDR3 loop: CASTFSTGDTGELFF. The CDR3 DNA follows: TGTGCTAGTACGTTCTCGACAGGGGACACCGGGGAGCTGTTTTTT.

The DNA of the CDR3 is TGTGCCAGCAGCTTAACCTTACAGGGGCGAGGTTCTGGGGCCAACGTCCTGACTTTC. It specifies CASSLTLQGRGSGANVLTF. The chain couples TRBV7-9 to TRBJ2-6; 7 bases line up with TRBD1. The trim removed 2 bases at V and 1 base at J, leaving 11 bases unmatched. The CDR3 contains 19 residues. Germline lookup yields CDR1 SEHNR and CDR2 FQNEAQ (reference sequence).

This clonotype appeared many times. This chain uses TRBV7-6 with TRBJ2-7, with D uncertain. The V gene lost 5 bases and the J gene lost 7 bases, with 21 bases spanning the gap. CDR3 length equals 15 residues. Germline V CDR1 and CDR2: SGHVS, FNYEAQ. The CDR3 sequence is CASSPRAHLAREQYF. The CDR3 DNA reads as TGTGCCAGCAGCCCCCGGGCCCACCTCGCAAGGGAGCAGTACTTC.

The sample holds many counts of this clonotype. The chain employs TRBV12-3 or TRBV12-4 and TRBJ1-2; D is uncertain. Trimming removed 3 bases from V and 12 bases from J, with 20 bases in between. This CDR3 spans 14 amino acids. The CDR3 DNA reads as TGTGCCAGCAGTTTTAAAAGGAACGGCTTTTTGGACACCTTC. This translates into CASSFKRNGFLDTF.

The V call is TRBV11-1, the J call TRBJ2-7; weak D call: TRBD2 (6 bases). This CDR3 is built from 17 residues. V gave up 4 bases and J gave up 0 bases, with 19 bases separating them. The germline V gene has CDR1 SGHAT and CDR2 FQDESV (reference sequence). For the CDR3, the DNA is TGTGCCAGCAGCTCAATCAAGAGGAGGGGAAGCTCCTACGAGCAGTACTTC. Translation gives CASSSIKRRGSSYEQYF.

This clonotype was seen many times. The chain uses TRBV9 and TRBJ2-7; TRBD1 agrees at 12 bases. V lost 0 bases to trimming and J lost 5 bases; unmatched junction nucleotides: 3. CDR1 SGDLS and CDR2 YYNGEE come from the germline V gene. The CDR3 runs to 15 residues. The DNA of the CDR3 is TGTGCCAGCAGCGTAGGAGGGACAGGGGGCAACGAGCAGTACTTC. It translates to CASSVGGTGGNEQYF.

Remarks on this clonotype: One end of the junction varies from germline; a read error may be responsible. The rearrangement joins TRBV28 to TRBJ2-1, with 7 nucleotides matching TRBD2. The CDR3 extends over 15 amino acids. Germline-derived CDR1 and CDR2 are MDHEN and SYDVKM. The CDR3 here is CASGGGAGPPNEQLF. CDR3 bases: TGTGCCAGCGGGGGAGGGGCGGGACCTCCCAATGAGCAGCTCTTC. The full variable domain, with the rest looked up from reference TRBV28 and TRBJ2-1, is DVKVTQSSRYLVKRTGEKVFLECVQDMDHENMFWYRQDPGLGLRLIYFSYDVKMKEKGDIPEGYSVSREKKERFSLILESASTNQTSMYLCASGGGAGPPNEQLFGPGTRLTVL.

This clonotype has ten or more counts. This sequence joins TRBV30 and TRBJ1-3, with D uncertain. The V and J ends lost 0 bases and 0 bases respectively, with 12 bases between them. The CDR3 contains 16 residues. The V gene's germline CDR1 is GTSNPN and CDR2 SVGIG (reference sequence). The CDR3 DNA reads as TGTGCCTGGAGTGTATTGGTGGGCAACTCTGGAAACACCATATATTTT. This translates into CAWSVLVGNSGNTIYF.

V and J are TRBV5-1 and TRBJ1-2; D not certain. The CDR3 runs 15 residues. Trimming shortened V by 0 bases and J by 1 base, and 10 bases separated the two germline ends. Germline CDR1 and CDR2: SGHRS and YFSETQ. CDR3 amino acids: CASSLESDYNYGYTF. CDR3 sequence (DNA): TGCGCCAGCAGCTTGGAGTCGGATTATAACTATGGCTACACCTTC.

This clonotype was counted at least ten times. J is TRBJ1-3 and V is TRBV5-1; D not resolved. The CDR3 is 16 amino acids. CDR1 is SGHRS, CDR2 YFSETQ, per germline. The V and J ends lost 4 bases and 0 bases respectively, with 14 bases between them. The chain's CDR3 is CASSLGMSLSGNTIYF. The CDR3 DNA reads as TGCGCCAGCAGCCTGGGAATGAGCCTCTCTGGAAACACCATATATTTT.

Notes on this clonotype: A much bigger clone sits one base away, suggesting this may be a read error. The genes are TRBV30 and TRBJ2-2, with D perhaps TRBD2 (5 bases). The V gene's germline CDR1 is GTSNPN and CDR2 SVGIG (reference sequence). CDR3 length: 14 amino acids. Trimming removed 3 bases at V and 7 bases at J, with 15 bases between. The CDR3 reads CAWRRSGFGGELFF. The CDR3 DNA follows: TGTGCCTGGAGGCGTTCGGGATTCGGCGGGGAGCTGTTTTTT.

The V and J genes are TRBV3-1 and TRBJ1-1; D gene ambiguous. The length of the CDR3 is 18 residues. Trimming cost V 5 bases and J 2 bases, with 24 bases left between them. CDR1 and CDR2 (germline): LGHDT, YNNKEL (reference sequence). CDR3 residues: CASSVQPGFFVRNTEAFF. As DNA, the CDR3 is TGTGCCAGCAGCGTTCAACCGGGGTTCTTTGTCCGCAACACTGAAGCTTTCTTT.

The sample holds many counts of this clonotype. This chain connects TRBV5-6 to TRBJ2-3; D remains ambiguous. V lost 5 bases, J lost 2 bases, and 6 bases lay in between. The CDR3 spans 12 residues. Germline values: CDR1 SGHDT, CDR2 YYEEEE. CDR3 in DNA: TGTGCCAGCAGTCAAGTCACAGATACGCAGTATTTT. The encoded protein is CASSQVTDTQYF.

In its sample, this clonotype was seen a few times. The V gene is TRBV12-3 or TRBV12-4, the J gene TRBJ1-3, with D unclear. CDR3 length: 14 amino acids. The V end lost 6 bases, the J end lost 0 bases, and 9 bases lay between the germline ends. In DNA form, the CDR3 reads TGTGCCAGCAGGCGAACATACTCTGGAAACACCATATATTTT. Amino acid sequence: CASRRTYSGNTIYF.